This T cell receptor beta chain is from a study of blood T cell repertoires in COVID-19 (dated by TCRdb to about 2020). At the level of the whole study: Samples covering the acute and convalescent phases of COVID-19 were provided by collaborators in the United States, Italy and Spain. The samples were drawn from two sources: the first 160 participants of the ongoing ImmuneRACE study, and 1,200 or so subjects contributed by 6 global collaborators. The dataset comprised deeply sampled blood TCRbeta repertoires from subjects exposed to, actively infected with, or recovered from COVID-19. Where available, HLA class I and class II types were obtained from metadata supplied by the sample provider rather than from assay-based typing. Nearly every sample came with metadata listing a de-identified subject ID, COVID-19 status, age in years and sex. A freely available public database, intended as a resource for researchers studying the immune response to SARS-CoV-2, is where the repertoires were released. The material from the prospective study consisted of cDNA or gDNA derived from T cells, B-cell-depleted T cells, or PBMCs. The study at large found these results: The amount of clinical and demographic metadata varied by source and participant and was provided uncurated.

Whole blood was collected in K2EDTA tubes by collaborating institutions according to the institutions' own protocols. For TCRbeta analysis, collaborator samples were shipped as frozen whole blood, as isolated PBMCs, or as DNA extracted from either sample type. Deletion took 5 bases off V and 0 bases off J, with a span of 8 bases between the germline ends. According to the germline V gene, CDR1 reads SGHRS and CDR2 reads YFSETQ. Reading from cysteine to phenylalanine, the CDR3 counts 13 amino acids. Only the CDR3 DNA is retained, 39 bases long and in frame from the first base. About this clone: What this receptor recognizes is not known. Per-base quality was not reported, and no clone a single base away is much larger than it.

The immunoSEQ Assay, a bias-controlled multiplex PCR, was used to amplify TCRbeta CDR3 regions from genomic DNA. The authors' analysis ran thus. Within the assay, amplification of reference gene primers was used to estimate how many nucleated cells each sample contained. Sequence reads were collapsed and filtered to measure the absolute abundance of every unique TCRbeta CDR3 rearrangement. For each sample, productive Simpson clonality was calculated by taking the square root of Simpson's diversity index across productive rearrangements. Held by TCRdb, this immuneACCESS table contains in-frame sequences only and omits some clones. Under half of the omission traces to an unresolved V gene where checked; the cause of the rest is unknown. That table furnishes V, J and clone size, whereas the DNA furnished D and trimming. In all, the sample holds 75,000 to 90,000 clones, and less than 95% of those were seen once. The ten largest clones represent roughly 1% of the sample.

The TCR was taken from a woman aged 50 to 60 in a cohort sampled during active COVID-19. Sample: peripheral blood. This chain is built from TRBV5-1 and TRBJ2-5; no D gene is confidently identified. The DNA reads TGCGCCAGCAGGTCTGGGCACCAAGAGACCCAGTACTTC. Its protein product is CASRSGHQETQYF.